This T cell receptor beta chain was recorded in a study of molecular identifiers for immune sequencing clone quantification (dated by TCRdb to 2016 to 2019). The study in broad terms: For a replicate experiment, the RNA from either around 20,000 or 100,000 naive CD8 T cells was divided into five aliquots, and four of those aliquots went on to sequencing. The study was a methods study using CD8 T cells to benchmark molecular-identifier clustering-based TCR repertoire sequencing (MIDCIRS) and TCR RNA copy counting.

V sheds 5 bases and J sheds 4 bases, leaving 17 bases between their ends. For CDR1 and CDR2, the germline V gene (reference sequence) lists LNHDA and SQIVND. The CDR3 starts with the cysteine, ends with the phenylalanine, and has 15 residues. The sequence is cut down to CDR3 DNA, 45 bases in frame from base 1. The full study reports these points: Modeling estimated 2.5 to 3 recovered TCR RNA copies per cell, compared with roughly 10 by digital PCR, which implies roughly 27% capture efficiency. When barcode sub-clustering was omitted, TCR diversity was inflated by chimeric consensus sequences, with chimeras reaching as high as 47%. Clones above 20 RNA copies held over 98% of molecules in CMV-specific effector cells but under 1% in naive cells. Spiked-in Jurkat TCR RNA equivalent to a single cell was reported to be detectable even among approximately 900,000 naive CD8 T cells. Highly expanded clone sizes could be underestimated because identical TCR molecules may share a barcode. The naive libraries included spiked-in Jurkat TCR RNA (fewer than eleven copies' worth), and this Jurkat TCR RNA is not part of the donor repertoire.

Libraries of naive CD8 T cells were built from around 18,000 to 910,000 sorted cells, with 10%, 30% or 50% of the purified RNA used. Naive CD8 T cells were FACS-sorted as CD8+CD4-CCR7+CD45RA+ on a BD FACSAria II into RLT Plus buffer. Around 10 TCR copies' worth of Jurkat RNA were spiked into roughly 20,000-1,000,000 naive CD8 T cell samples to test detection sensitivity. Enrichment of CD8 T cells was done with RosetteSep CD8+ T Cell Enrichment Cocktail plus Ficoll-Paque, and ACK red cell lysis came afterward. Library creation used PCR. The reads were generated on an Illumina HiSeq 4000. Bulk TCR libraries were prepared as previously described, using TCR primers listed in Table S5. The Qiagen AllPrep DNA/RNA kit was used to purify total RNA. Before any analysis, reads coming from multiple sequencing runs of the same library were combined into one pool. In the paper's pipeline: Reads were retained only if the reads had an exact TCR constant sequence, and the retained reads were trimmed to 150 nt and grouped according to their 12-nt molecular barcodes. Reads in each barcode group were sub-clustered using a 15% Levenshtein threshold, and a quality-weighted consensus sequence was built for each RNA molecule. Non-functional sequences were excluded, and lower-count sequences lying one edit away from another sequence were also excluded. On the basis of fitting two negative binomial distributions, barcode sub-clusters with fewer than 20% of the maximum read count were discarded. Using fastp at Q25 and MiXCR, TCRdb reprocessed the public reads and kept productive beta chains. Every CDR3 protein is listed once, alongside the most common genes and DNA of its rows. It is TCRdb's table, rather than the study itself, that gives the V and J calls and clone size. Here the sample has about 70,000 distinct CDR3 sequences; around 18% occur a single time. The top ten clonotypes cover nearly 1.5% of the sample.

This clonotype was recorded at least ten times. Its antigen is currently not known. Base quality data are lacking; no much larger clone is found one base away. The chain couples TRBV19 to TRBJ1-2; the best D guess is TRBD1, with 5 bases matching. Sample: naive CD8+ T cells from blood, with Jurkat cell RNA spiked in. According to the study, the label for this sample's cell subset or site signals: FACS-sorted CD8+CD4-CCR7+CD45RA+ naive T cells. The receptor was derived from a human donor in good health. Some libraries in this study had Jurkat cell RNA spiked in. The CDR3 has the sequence CASSATKRGFYGYTF. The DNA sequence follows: TGTGCCAGTAGTGCCACCAAACGGGGGTTCTATGGCTACACCTTC.